This TCR beta chain was sequenced for a study of shared clonotypes between healthy human individuals. Across the study: CD4 naive cells filled three plates per donor, CD4 memory three, CD8 naive two and CD8 memory one.

Naive CD8 cells, CD45RO-negative and positively selected for CCR7, excluded terminally differentiated effector memory CD45RA+ cells. V was pared by 0 bases and J by 7 bases, with 1 base of the junction left unmatched. This CDR3 region has 14 residues. Per the germline V gene, CDR1 is SGHDT and CDR2 is YYEEEE. As concerns this clone: No antigen is known for it.

Broader study findings: Investigators expected sequencing depth to affect clonotype sharing among donors. The diversity represented, both genetic and in exposure history, was limited by few donors.

Original methodology: Filtering differed for immunoSEQ, which gave only junction sequences without quality scores. Method: immunoSEQ multiplex PCR; TCRdb's copy keeps in-frame clones and lacks some. For V, J and clone size, that table is used; D and trimming come from the DNA. The sample holds around 620,000 clones, around 95% seen once. The chain employs TRBV5-6 and TRBJ2-1, with 10 positions matching TRBD2. Sequencing was carried out using naive CD8+ T cells sorted from blood. The clonotype comes from a woman aged 25 to 45 in good health. The CDR3 bases are TGTGCCAGCAGCTTGGCTAGCGGGAGTAATGAGCAGTTCTTC. Translation: CASSLASGSNEQFF.